The clone carrying this T cell receptor beta chain was seen a handful of times. The antigen is undetermined. Sequenced material consisted of expressed TCRB transcripts (all of the isolated RNA was reverse transcribed). TCRdb's table, derived via immunoSEQ multiplex PCR, lists solely in-frame clones and lacks some. This table holds approximately 250,000 clones, around 16% found once. The data originate from a study of beta chain features in type 1 diabetes. Regarding the study as a whole: Moderate but significant shortening of TCRB CDR3s was recorded in all four CD4+ subsets from Type 1 diabetes patients.

Via CD45RO/CCR7/CD25/CD127/CD95/CD27, cells of the CD4+ naive, central memory, regulatory and stem cell-like memory subsets were sorted. The sample comprised naive CD4+ T cells from blood. The receptor was isolated from a man younger than 40 with type 1 diabetes.

The CDR3 DNA is TGTGCCAGCAGCGTACAGAGCGACCCGCTCAATGAGCAGTTCTTC. It yields the protein CASSVQSDPLNEQFF. The rearrangement joins TRBV9 to TRBJ2-1; D unclear. The CDR3 is 15 residues long. The germline gives CDR1 SGDLS, CDR2 YYNGEE. V lost 1 base, J lost 6 bases, and 14 bases lay in between.